A selection of T cell receptor beta chains follows, all from one sample in a study of cytomegalovirus exposure and HLA in healthy donors. The data were produced by immunoSEQ multiplex PCR, yet TCRdb's version contains in-frame clones alone and is incomplete. The table shows 120,000 to 150,000 clones, with 77% occurring only once. Sequencing was carried out using PBMCs. These receptors were taken from a female donor in good health and CMV-seronegative. Both conserved end residues are part of each CDR3. D genes are given only for firm matches. A row's size may be missing; if present it is once, few, many or a size class.

CDR3 protein: CAWTFQGGEQYF; CDR3 DNA: TGTGCCTGGACTTTTCAGGGGGGCGAGCAGTACTTC; J gene: TRBJ2-7; clone size: .; V gene: TRBV30; D gene: .
CDR3 protein: CASSATSDEQYF; CDR3 DNA: TGTGCCAGCAGTGCGACTAGTGACGAGCAGTACTTC; J gene: TRBJ2-7; clone size: .; V gene: TRBV27; D gene: .
CDR3 protein: CASTVGNSPLHF; CDR3 DNA: TGTGCCAGCACGGTCGGGAATTCACCCCTCCACTTT; J gene: TRBJ1-6; clone size: once; V gene: TRBV9; D gene: .
CDR3 protein: CASSLWSGAEQFF; CDR3 DNA: TGCGCCAGCAGCTTGTGGAGCGGGGCTGAGCAGTTCTTC; J gene: TRBJ2-1; clone size: once; V gene: TRBV5-1; D gene: TRBD2
CDR3 protein: CASARGDTQYF; CDR3 DNA: TGCGCCAGCGCCAGGGGTGATACCCAGTACTTC; J gene: TRBJ2-5; clone size: .; V gene: TRBV4-1; D gene: .
CDR3 protein: CASSLFPPGVGEKLFF; CDR3 DNA: TGTGCCAGCAGTTTATTCCCCCCAGGGGTGGGGGAAAAACTGTTTTTT; J gene: TRBJ1-4; clone size: few; V gene: TRBV28; D gene: .
CDR3 protein: CASSHGTGINTGAFF; CDR3 DNA: TGTGCCAGCAGCCACGGGACAGGGATAAACACTGGGGCTTTCTTT; J gene: TRBJ1-1; clone size: .; V gene: TRBV11-2; D gene: TRBD1
CDR3 protein: CASSPRRGTEAFF; CDR3 DNA: TGTGCCAGTAGTCCTAGGAGGGGAACTGAAGCTTTCTTT; J gene: TRBJ1-1; clone size: few; V gene: TRBV19; D gene: .
CDR3 protein: CASSQDPPSEAFF; CDR3 DNA: TGCGCCAGCAGCCAAGATCCTCCCAGTGAAGCTTTCTTT; J gene: TRBJ1-1; clone size: few; V gene: TRBV4-1; D gene: .
CDR3 protein: CASSSTSSPDTQYF; CDR3 DNA: TGTGCCAGCAGCTCGACTAGTTCGCCAGATACGCAGTATTTT; J gene: TRBJ2-3; clone size: .; V gene: TRBV7-8; D gene: .
CDR3 protein: CASSHTGNTNEKLFF; CDR3 DNA: TGTGCCAGCAGCCATACAGGGAACACTAATGAAAAACTGTTTTTT; J gene: TRBJ1-4; clone size: once; V gene: TRBV6-5; D gene: .
CDR3 protein: CASSERDMNTEAFF; CDR3 DNA: TGTGCCAGCAGTGAAAGGGACATGAACACTGAAGCTTTCTTT; J gene: TRBJ1-1; clone size: .; V gene: TRBV2; D gene: .
CDR3 protein: CASWDRGLNQPQHF; CDR3 DNA: TGTGCCAGTTGGGACAGGGGACTGAATCAGCCCCAGCATTTT; J gene: TRBJ1-5; clone size: .; V gene: TRBV19; D gene: TRBD1
CDR3 protein: CASSKTGAREKLFF; CDR3 DNA: TGTGCCAGCAGCAAAACAGGGGCGCGTGAAAAACTGTTTTTT; J gene: TRBJ1-4; clone size: .; V gene: TRBV28; D gene: TRBD1
CDR3 protein: CASTSEGGSYNEQFF; CDR3 DNA: TGTGCCAGTACCTCGGAGGGAGGCTCCTACAATGAGCAGTTCTTC; J gene: TRBJ2-1; clone size: once; V gene: TRBV19; D gene: .
CDR3 protein: CASSPLGLAGIYEQYF; CDR3 DNA: TGTGCCAGCAGCCCGCTGGGACTAGCGGGAATCTACGAGCAGTACTTC; J gene: TRBJ2-7; clone size: .; V gene: TRBV7-8; D gene: TRBD2
CDR3 protein: CAIRSRGFGTSGTYEQYF; CDR3 DNA: TGTGCCATCCGAAGCAGGGGGTTCGGGACTAGCGGAACCTACGAGCAGTACTTC; J gene: TRBJ2-7; clone size: .; V gene: TRBV27; D gene: TRBD2
CDR3 protein: CASSLAGQFWNEQFF; CDR3 DNA: TGTGCCAGCAGTTTAGCCGGACAGTTTTGGAATGAGCAGTTCTTC; J gene: TRBJ2-1; clone size: once; V gene: TRBV27; D gene: .
CDR3 protein: CATWRVNTEAFF; CDR3 DNA: TGTGCCACCTGGAGGGTGAACACTGAAGCTTTCTTT; J gene: TRBJ1-1; clone size: .; V gene: TRBV27; D gene: .
CDR3 protein: CASSLSGGGNTEAFF; CDR3 DNA: TGTGCCAGCAGCCTTAGTGGAGGTGGGAACACTGAAGCTTTCTTT; J gene: TRBJ1-1; clone size: .; V gene: TRBV9; D gene: .
CDR3 protein: CASSLVLFAGLDTQYF; CDR3 DNA: TGTGCCAGCAGCTTAGTTTTGTTTGCGGGGCTAGATACGCAGTATTTT; J gene: TRBJ2-3; clone size: .; V gene: TRBV11-2; D gene: .
CDR3 protein: CASSPTFSGANVLTF; CDR3 DNA: TGCGCCAGCAGCCCTACGTTCTCTGGGGCCAACGTCCTGACTTTC; J gene: TRBJ2-6; clone size: once; V gene: TRBV5-1; D gene: .
CDR3 protein: CASSPRESSGNTIYF; CDR3 DNA: TGCGCCAGCAGCCCTCGGGAATCCTCTGGAAACACCATATATTTT; J gene: TRBJ1-3; clone size: once; V gene: TRBV5-1; D gene: .
CDR3 protein: CASSATGSTDTQYF; CDR3 DNA: TGTGCCAGCAGCGCAACGGGGAGCACAGATACGCAGTATTTT; J gene: TRBJ2-3; clone size: .; V gene: TRBV9; D gene: .
CDR3 protein: CAISTTKRESYEQYF; CDR3 DNA: TGTGCCATCTCGACTACTAAGCGGGAGTCCTACGAGCAGTACTTC; J gene: TRBJ2-7; clone size: .; V gene: TRBV10-3; D gene: TRBD2
CDR3 protein: CASSPGAGGNIQYF; CDR3 DNA: TGTGCCAGCTCACCGGGAGCAGGTGGAAACATTCAGTACTTC; J gene: TRBJ2-4; clone size: .; V gene: TRBV18; D gene: .
CDR3 protein: CAWRAQYQETQYF; CDR3 DNA: TGTGCCTGGAGGGCACAGTACCAAGAGACCCAGTACTTC; J gene: TRBJ2-5; clone size: .; V gene: TRBV30; D gene: .
CDR3 protein: CASSRDRDGYTF; CDR3 DNA: TGTGCCAGCAGCCGCGACAGGGACGGCTACACCTTC; J gene: TRBJ1-2; clone size: .; V gene: TRBV5-4; D gene: TRBD1
CDR3 protein: CASSLRLAADYNEQFF; CDR3 DNA: TGTGCCAGCAGTTTAAGGCTAGCAGCCGATTACAATGAGCAGTTCTTC; J gene: TRBJ2-1; clone size: .; V gene: TRBV27; D gene: .
CDR3 protein: CASRMTAPVNYGYTF; CDR3 DNA: TGTGCCAGCCGTATGACAGCACCAGTAAACTATGGCTACACCTTC; J gene: TRBJ1-2; clone size: .; V gene: TRBV28; D gene: .
CDR3 protein: CASSSNELPNEKLFF; CDR3 DNA: TGTGCCAGCAGTTCCAACGAGCTCCCCAATGAAAAACTGTTTTTT; J gene: TRBJ1-4; clone size: .; V gene: TRBV28; D gene: .
CDR3 protein: CASSFTSGTYNEQFF; CDR3 DNA: TGTGCCAGCAGCTTTACTAGCGGGACCTACAATGAGCAGTTCTTC; J gene: TRBJ2-1; clone size: .; V gene: TRBV7-2; D gene: TRBD2
CDR3 protein: CASRSPGAPYSYEQYF; CDR3 DNA: TGTGCAAGTCGCTCCCCCGGTGCACCATACTCCTACGAGCAGTACTTC; J gene: TRBJ2-7; clone size: .; V gene: TRBV12-2; D gene: .
CDR3 protein: CASSGGGGGPANYGYTF; CDR3 DNA: TGTGCCAGCAGCGGTGGGGGCGGGGGCCCAGCTAACTATGGCTACACCTTC; J gene: TRBJ1-2; clone size: once; V gene: TRBV9; D gene: .
CDR3 protein: CASSSSGTGAPGNTIYF; CDR3 DNA: TGTGCCAGTAGTTCATCCGGGACAGGGGCTCCTGGAAACACCATATATTTT; J gene: TRBJ1-3; clone size: .; V gene: TRBV19; D gene: TRBD1
CDR3 protein: CASSWDSLKMNTEAFF; CDR3 DNA: TGTGCCAGTAGTTGGGACAGTTTAAAGATGAACACTGAAGCTTTCTTT; J gene: TRBJ1-1; clone size: .; V gene: TRBV19; D gene: TRBD1
CDR3 protein: CASRPGTGDFGELFF; CDR3 DNA: TGTGCCAGCAGACCCGGGACAGGGGATTTTGGGGAGCTGTTTTTT; J gene: TRBJ2-2; clone size: .; V gene: TRBV2; D gene: TRBD1
CDR3 protein: CASTGGAIYNEQFF; CDR3 DNA: TGTGCCAGTACCGGGGGGGCAATCTACAATGAGCAGTTCTTC; J gene: TRBJ2-1; clone size: once; V gene: TRBV19; D gene: TRBD2
CDR3 protein: CASSPGATNTEAFF; CDR3 DNA: TGTGCCAGCTCACCAGGGGCAACGAACACTGAAGCTTTCTTT; J gene: TRBJ1-1; clone size: .; V gene: TRBV18; D gene: .
CDR3 protein: CASSKGGQGPYGYTF; CDR3 DNA: TGTGCCAGCAGCAAAGGGGGACAGGGGCCCTATGGCTACACCTTC; J gene: TRBJ1-2; clone size: once; V gene: TRBV7-9; D gene: TRBD1
CDR3 protein: CASSLESSSGYGYTF; CDR3 DNA: .; J gene: TRBJ1-2; clone size: once; V gene: TRBV7-9; D gene: .
CDR3 protein: CAISQEARNTIYF; CDR3 DNA: TGTGCCATCAGCCAGGAGGCGCGAAACACCATATATTTT; J gene: TRBJ1-3; clone size: .; V gene: TRBV10-3; D gene: .
CDR3 protein: CASSPSMRETQYF; CDR3 DNA: TGTGCCAGCAGCCCCTCAATGCGGGAGACCCAGTACTTC; J gene: TRBJ2-5; clone size: .; V gene: TRBV9; D gene: .